This is a list of T cell receptor beta chains from one sample in a study of blood T cell repertoires in COVID-19. Clones were read by immunoSEQ multiplex PCR, and TCRdb kept only the in-frame ones, dropping some. The sample consists of more than 85,000 clones, roughly 83% of them appearing once. The sample was peripheral blood. Source of these receptors: a woman aged 60-75 years with acute or convalescent COVID-19. Each CDR3 is given with its conserved first and last residue. D genes are given only for firm matches. Size is stated for part of the rows, as once, few or many counts, or as a class when the clone is expanded.

J gene,clone size,D gene,V gene,CDR3 DNA,CDR3 protein
TRBJ1-5,few,NA,TRBV15,TGTGCCACCAGTGAGATACGGGGTCAGCCCCAGCATTTT,CATSEIRGQPQHF
TRBJ1-5,many,NA,TRBV13,TGTGCCAGCAGCTTCTCACAGGGTTGGGGGCCCCACAATCAGCCCCAGCATTTT,CASSFSQGWGPHNQPQHF
TRBJ1-1,NA,NA,TRBV6-2/TRBV6-3,TGTGCCAGCAGTCGATTCCGGGGGGAAGCTTTCTTT,CASSRFRGEAFF
TRBJ1-1,NA,TRBD1,TRBV19,TGTGCCAGTAGTATGGGGACAGGGCCAATCGCTGAAGCTTTCTTT,CASSMGTGPIAEAFF
TRBJ1-1,few,TRBD1,TRBV10-3,TGTGCCACTTCAGGACAGGCGAACACTGAAGCTTTCTTT,CATSGQANTEAFF
TRBJ1-3,NA,NA,TRBV5-1,TGCGCCAGCCATCCACAGATCGGAAACACCATATATTTT,CASHPQIGNTIYF
TRBJ2-7,NA,NA,TRBV6-5,TGTGCCAGCATGATTTGGCAGGGGGGTTTGTACGAGCAGTACTTC,CASMIWQGGLYEQYF
TRBJ2-7,once,NA,TRBV7-3,TGTGCCAGCAGCCCCGGGGCAGGGGTCGAGCAGTACTTC,CASSPGAGVEQYF
TRBJ1-6,NA,NA,TRBV4-2,TGTGCCAGCAGCCAAGATCAAGGGAGCGGGAATTCACCCCTCCACTTT,CASSQDQGSGNSPLHF
TRBJ1-1,NA,NA,TRBV2,TGTGCCAGCAGCCAGGGTATTGGTGAAGCTTTCTTT,CASSQGIGEAFF
TRBJ1-1,NA,NA,TRBV6-1,TGTGCCAGCAGTTCGCGGGGCCCGAACACTGAAGCTTTCTTT,CASSSRGPNTEAFF
TRBJ2-7,NA,TRBD2,TRBV6-5,TGTGCCAGCAGTTTAGGGCCACTCGGGAGGTACGAGCAGTACTTC,CASSLGPLGRYEQYF
TRBJ1-2,NA,NA,TRBV11-2,TGTGCCAGCAGCTTTCTGGGCGCTGGCTACACCTTC,CASSFLGAGYTF
TRBJ1-1,NA,NA,TRBV18,TGTGCCAGCTCCCAATACCGGAGGGAAGCTTTCTTT,CASSQYRREAFF
TRBJ1-2,NA,NA,TRBV6-2/TRBV6-3,TGTGCCAGCAGTTACTCGGGCGGGTATGGCTACACCTTC,CASSYSGGYGYTF
TRBJ2-1,NA,TRBD1,TRBV7-7,TGTGCTAGCAGCTTCAGACAGGGGGATGAGCAGTTCTTC,CASSFRQGDEQFF
TRBJ2-6,NA,NA,TRBV10-3,TGTGCCATCAGTAGCCCGACAAGGTTAGCAGGGCCCTCTGGGGCCAACGTCCTGACTTTC,CAISSPTRLAGPSGANVLTF
TRBJ2-1,once,NA,TRBV5-1,TGCGCCAGCAGCTTGGTCGGGGGGCCTTTAGACAATGAGCAGTTCTTC,CASSLVGGPLDNEQFF
TRBJ2-1,NA,NA,TRBV19,TGTGCCAGTAGGGGGAGAACAGAGCACAATGAGCAGTTCTTC,CASRGRTEHNEQFF
TRBJ1-1,few,NA,TRBV5-1,TGCGCCAGCAGCTTGGAAGCGGGAGACAGGAACACTGAAGCTTTCTTT,CASSLEAGDRNTEAFF
TRBJ2-3,NA,NA,TRBV5-1,TGCGCCAGCAGCCAGGACAGACGGACAGATACGCAGTATTTT,CASSQDRRTDTQYF
TRBJ2-1,NA,TRBD2,TRBV27,TGTGCCAGCACTGCTAGCGGGAGGGCCCCAAATGAGCAGTTCTTC,CASTASGRAPNEQFF
TRBJ2-7,NA,TRBD2,TRBV7-3,TGTGCCAGCAGCCCGACTAGCGGGGCCTACGAGCAGTACTTC,CASSPTSGAYEQYF
TRBJ1-3,NA,NA,TRBV5-4,TGTGCCAGCAGCCAAGGCGGGAAGAGCTCTGGAAACACCATATATTTT,CASSQGGKSSGNTIYF
TRBJ1-2,many,TRBD1,TRBV4-2,TGTGCCAGCAGCCAGCGCGGACAGGGCGACTATGGCTACACCTTC,CASSQRGQGDYGYTF
TRBJ2-2,once,TRBD2,TRBV6-5,TGTGCCAGCAGAACCGGGACTACCAATGCCGGGGAGCTGTTTTTT,CASRTGTTNAGELFF
TRBJ1-1,NA,TRBD1,TRBV30,TGTGCCTGGAGAACCGGGACAGGGAACACTGAAGCTTTCTTT,CAWRTGTGNTEAFF
TRBJ1-6,NA,NA,TRBV3-1/TRBV3-2,TGTGCCAGCAGCCTTCAGGGAAATAATTCACCCCTCCACTTT,CASSLQGNNSPLHF
TRBJ1-5,NA,NA,TRBV24-1,TGTGCCACCAGTGATTTGTGGAGTAATCAGCCCCAGCATTTT,CATSDLWSNQPQHF
TRBJ1-4,NA,NA,TRBV21-1,TGTGCCAGCAGCAAAGCAACAGCAAAAACTAATGAAAAACTGTTTTTT,CASSKATAKTNEKLFF
TRBJ1-2,NA,NA,TRBV3-1/TRBV3-2,TGTGCCAGCAGCCAAGACCCGAGGGGGAACTATGGCTACACCTTC,CASSQDPRGNYGYTF
TRBJ1-2,NA,NA,TRBV28,TGTGCCACCCATTATAGAGTAGGGACGGGGGATGGCTACACCTTC,CATHYRVGTGDGYTF
TRBJ2-1,NA,NA,TRBV7-3,TGTGCCAGCAGCCCTAACAGATACAATGAGCAGTTCTTC,CASSPNRYNEQFF
TRBJ1-2,NA,NA,TRBV14,TGTGCCAGCAGCCAAGATTCCAGGGGCGGCTACACCTTC,CASSQDSRGGYTF
TRBJ1-1,NA,NA,TRBV9,TGTGCCAGCAGCGCAGACGCCAGACCGACAGCTGAAGCTTTCTTT,CASSADARPTAEAFF
TRBJ2-5,NA,NA,TRBV10-3,TGTGCCATCAGTGGAGTGTATCTGGAGACCCAGTACTTC,CAISGVYLETQYF
TRBJ2-3,NA,TRBD2,TRBV5-1,TGCGCCAGCAGCTTGGAAGGGACTAGCGGGACACGAGGTAGTACGCAGTATTTT,CASSLEGTSGTRGSTQYF
TRBJ2-7,NA,NA,TRBV27,TGTGCCAGCAGTGGGGGACTGCCCTACGAGCAGTACTTC,CASSGGLPYEQYF
TRBJ2-3,NA,TRBD2,TRBV5-4,TGTGCCAGCAGCTCCGGACTAGCGGCGAACACAGATACGCAGTATTTT,CASSSGLAANTDTQYF
TRBJ1-4,NA,TRBD1,TRBV18,TGTGCCAGCTCACCATCCGGGACAGTTGGTGAAAAACTGTTTTTT,CASSPSGTVGEKLFF
TRBJ1-2,NA,TRBD1,TRBV6-5,TGTGCCAGCAGTTTACAGGGGAGCTATGGCTACACCTTC,CASSLQGSYGYTF
TRBJ1-5,NA,TRBD1,TRBV28,TGTGCCAGCCGGGACAGGGGTCCCAATCAGCCCCAGCATTTT,CASRDRGPNQPQHF
TRBJ2-2,NA,NA,TRBV6-9,TGTGCCAGCAGTTATAGCCCGCAGGGTCCTTACACCGGGGAGCTGTTTTTT,CASSYSPQGPYTGELFF
TRBJ1-1,NA,NA,TRBV24-1,TGTGCCACCAGTGATCCCCTGACAGGCCGGGAAGCTTTCTTT,CATSDPLTGREAFF
TRBJ2-1,NA,TRBD2,TRBV6-2/TRBV6-3,TGTGCCAGCAGCCCCCACGCGGGAGTATCCTACAATGAGCAGTTCTTC,CASSPHAGVSYNEQFF
TRBJ1-3,NA,NA,TRBV28,TGTGCCAGCAGTACGGGGGGGGCGACAGGCGTCAGCATATATTTT,CASSTGGATGVSIYF
TRBJ2-2,NA,NA,TRBV7-9,TGTGCCAGCAGCTTACTGACCGGGGAGCTGTTTTTT,CASSLLTGELFF
TRBJ1-4,NA,NA,TRBV6-5,TGTGCCAGCAGTTATCAGGCGGGGGAAAAACTGTTTTTT,CASSYQAGEKLFF
TRBJ1-2,NA,NA,TRBV28,TGTGCCAGCGGCATGTATGAACGTGGCTACACCTTC,CASGMYERGYTF
TRBJ2-1,NA,NA,TRBV24-1,TGTGCCACCAGTGATTTGTCCAGCGGTCGCTACAATGAGCAGTTCTTC,CATSDLSSGRYNEQFF
TRBJ1-1,few,TRBD1,TRBV6-1,TGTGCCAGCACCGAACAGGGGGCCGTCACTGAAGCTTTCTTT,CASTEQGAVTEAFF
TRBJ2-3,NA,TRBD1,TRBV5-1,TGCGCCAGCAGCTTCCGGACAGGGGACCTCACAGATACGCAGTATTTT,CASSFRTGDLTDTQYF